This T cell receptor (beta chain) was recovered during a study of control samples from healthy donors and cancer patients. Data came from immunoSEQ multiplex PCR; TCRdb stores just in-frame clones and leaves some out. This table holds approximately 90,000 clones, more than 75% found once. There are 13 residues in the CDR3. V lost 2 bases and J lost 2, with 4 bases in between. Germline values: CDR1 SGHTA, CDR2 FQGTGA. This clone was found a few times. The sequence derives from a middle-aged woman in good health. The J gene is TRBJ2-1, the V gene TRBV7-3; D ambiguous. Sequenced sample: blood. CDR3 DNA sequence: TGTGCCAGCAGCTTAGCGGCCTACAATGAGCAGTTCTTC. Translation gives CASSLAAYNEQFF.